This TCR beta chain was sequenced for a study of OX40 agonist ivuxolimab in advanced cancers. Using immunoSEQ multiplex PCR, the repertoire was profiled, and TCRdb retains in-frame clones only, with some absent. The sample lists around 76,000 clones, 85% to 90% occurring once. This clone was recorded once. What it recognizes is unknown. CDR3 length: 16 amino acids. The germline V gene encodes CDR1 MDHEN and CDR2 SYDVKM. V was pared by 4 bases and J by 0 bases, with 3 bases of the junction left unmatched. Study-wide results and caveats: Clonal expansion was among the lowest in partial responders at 0.1-3.0 mg/kg, especially CD8+.

The sample was CD4+ or CD8+ T cells sorted from blood, taken in a trial of the OX40 agonist ivuxolimab. This sequence joins TRBV28 and TRBJ1-4; 9 bases agree with TRBD1. This TCR derives from an adult with an advanced solid tumor such as melanoma, head and neck, liver or kidney cancer. The chain's CDR3 is CASSSRDRATNEKLFF. CDR3 DNA sequence: TGTGCCAGCAGTTCCCGGGACAGGGCAACTAATGAAAAACTGTTTTTT.